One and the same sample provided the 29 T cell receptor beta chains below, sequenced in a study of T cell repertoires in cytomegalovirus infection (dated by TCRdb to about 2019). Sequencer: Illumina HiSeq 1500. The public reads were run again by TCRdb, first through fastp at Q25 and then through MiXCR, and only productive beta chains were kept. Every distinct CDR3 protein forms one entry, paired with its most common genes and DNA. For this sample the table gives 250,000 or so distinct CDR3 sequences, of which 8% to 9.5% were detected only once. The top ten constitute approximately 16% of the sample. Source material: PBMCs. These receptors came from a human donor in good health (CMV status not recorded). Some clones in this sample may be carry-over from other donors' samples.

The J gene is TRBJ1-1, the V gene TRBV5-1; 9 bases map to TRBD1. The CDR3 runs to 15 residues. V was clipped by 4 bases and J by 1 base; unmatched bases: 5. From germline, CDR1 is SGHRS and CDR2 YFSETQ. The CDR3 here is CASSHPTGGNTEAFF. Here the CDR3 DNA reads TGCGCCAGCAGCCACCCGACAGGGGGGAACACTGAAGCTTTCTTT.

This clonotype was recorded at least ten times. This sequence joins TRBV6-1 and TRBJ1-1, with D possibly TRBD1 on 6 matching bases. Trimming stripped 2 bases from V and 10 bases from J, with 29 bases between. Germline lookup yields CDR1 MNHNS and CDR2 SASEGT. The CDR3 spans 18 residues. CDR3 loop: CASSELQRITITGSVAFF. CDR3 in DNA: TGTGCCAGCAGTGAACTTCAACGAATAACGATTACAGGGTCGGTAGCTTTCTTT.

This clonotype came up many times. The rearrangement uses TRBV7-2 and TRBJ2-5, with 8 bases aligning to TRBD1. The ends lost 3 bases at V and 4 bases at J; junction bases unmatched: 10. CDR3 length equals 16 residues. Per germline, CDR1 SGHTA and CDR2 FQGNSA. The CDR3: CASSFYQGAGGETQYF. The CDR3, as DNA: TGTGCCAGCAGCTTCTATCAGGGGGCCGGCGGAGAGACCCAGTACTTC.

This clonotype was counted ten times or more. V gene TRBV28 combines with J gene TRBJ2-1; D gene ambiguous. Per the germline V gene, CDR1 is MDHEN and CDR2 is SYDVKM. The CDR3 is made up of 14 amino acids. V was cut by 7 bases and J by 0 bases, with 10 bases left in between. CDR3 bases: TGTGCCAGCATAAGAAGGAGCTCCTACAATGAGCAGTTCTTC. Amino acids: CASIRRSSYNEQFF.

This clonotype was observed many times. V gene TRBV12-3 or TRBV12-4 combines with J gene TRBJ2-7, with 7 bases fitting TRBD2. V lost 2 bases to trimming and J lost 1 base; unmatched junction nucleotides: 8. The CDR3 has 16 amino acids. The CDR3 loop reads CASSLSGGTKSYEQYF. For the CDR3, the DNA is TGTGCCAGCAGTTTATCGGGCGGGACTAAATCCTACGAGCAGTACTTC.

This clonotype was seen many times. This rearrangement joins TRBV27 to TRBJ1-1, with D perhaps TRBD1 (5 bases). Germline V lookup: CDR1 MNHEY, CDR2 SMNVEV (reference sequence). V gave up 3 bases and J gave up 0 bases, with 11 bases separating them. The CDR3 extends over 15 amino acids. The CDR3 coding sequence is TGTGCCAGCAGTTTCGGTCCGACAGTGAACACTGAAGCTTTCTTT. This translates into CASSFGPTVNTEAFF.

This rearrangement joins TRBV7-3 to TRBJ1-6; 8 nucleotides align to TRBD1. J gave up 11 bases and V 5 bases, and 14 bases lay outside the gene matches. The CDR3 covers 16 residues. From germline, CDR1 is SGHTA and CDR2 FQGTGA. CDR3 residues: CASSTWGTGYFTPLHF. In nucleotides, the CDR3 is TGTGCCAGCAGCACGTGGGGGACAGGTTACTTTACACCCCTCCACTTT.

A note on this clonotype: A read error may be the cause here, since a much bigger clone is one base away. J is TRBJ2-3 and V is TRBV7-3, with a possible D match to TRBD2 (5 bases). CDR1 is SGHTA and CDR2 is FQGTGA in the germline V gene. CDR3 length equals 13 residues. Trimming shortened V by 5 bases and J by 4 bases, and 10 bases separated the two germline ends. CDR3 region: CASSQTRADTQYF. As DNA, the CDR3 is TGTGCCAGCAGCCAGACGAGGGCAGATACGCAGTATTTT.

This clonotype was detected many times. This chain's CDR3 is CSVLSGAGNTIYF. The CDR3, as DNA: TGCAGCGTTTTGTCAGGGGCTGGAAACACCATATATTTT. The J gene is TRBJ1-3, the V gene TRBV29-1; D might be TRBD1 (6 bases). The V and J ends lost 5 bases and 2 bases respectively, with 10 bases between them. The CDR3 is 13 residues long. The V gene's germline CDR1 is SQVTM and CDR2 ANQGSEA.

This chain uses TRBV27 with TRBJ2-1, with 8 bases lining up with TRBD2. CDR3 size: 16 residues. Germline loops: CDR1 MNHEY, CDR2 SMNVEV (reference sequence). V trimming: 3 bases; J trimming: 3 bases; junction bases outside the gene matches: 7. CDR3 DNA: TGTGCCAGCAGTTTCCAAGCGGGAGACCACTACAATGAGCAGTTCTTC. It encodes CASSFQAGDHYNEQFF.

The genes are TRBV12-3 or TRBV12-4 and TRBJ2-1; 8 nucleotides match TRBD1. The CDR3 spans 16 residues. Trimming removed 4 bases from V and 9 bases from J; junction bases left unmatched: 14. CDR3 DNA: TGTGCCAGCAGTTCATCACCCGGGACAGGACCTGGTGAGCAGTTCTTC. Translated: CASSSSPGTGPGEQFF.

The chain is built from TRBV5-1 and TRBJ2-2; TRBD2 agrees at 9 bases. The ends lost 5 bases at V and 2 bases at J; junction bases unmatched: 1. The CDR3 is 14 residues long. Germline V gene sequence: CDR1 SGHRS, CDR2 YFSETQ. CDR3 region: CASRTSGNTGELFF. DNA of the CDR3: TGCGCCAGCAGGACTAGCGGTAACACCGGGGAGCTGTTTTTT.

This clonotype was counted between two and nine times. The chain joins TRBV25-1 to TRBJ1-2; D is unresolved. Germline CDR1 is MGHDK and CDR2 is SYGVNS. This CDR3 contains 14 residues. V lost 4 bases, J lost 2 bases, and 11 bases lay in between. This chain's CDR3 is CASSADGRNYGYTF. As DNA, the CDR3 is TGTGCCAGCAGTGCCGATGGCAGGAACTATGGCTACACCTTC.

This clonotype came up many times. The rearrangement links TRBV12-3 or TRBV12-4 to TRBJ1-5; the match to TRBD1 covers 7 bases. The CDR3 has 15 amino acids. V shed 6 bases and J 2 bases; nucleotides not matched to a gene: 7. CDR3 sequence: CASSKRTGRNQPQHF. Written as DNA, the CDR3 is TGTGCCAGCAGCAAACGGACAGGTCGCAATCAGCCCCAGCATTTT.

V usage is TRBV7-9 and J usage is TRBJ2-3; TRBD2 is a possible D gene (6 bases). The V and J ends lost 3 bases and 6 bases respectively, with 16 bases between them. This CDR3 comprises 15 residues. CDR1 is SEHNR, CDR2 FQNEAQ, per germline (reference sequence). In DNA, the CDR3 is TGTGCCAGCAGCTTGGTACCGGGACTTACGGATACGCAGTATTTT. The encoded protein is CASSLVPGLTDTQYF. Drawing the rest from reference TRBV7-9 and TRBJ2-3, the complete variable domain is DTGVSQNPRHKITKRGQNVTFRCDPISEHNRLYWYRQTLGQGPEFLTYFQNEAQLEKSRLLSDRFSAERPKGSFSTLEIQRTEQGDSAMYLCASSLVPGLTDTQYFGPGTRLTVL.

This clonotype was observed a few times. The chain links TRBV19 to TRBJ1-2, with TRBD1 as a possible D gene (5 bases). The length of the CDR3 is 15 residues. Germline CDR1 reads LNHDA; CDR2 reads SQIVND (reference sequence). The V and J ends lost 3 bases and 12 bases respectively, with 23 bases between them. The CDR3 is CASSMSTVGPYEDTF. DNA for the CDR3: TGTGCCAGTAGTATGTCGACAGTGGGACCCTATGAAGACACCTTC.

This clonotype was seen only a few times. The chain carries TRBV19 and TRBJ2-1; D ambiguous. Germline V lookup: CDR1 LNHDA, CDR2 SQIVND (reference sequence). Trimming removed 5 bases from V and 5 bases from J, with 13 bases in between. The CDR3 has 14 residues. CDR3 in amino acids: CASSPTMLNNEQFF. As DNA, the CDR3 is TGTGCCAGTAGTCCTACCATGTTGAACAATGAGCAGTTCTTC.

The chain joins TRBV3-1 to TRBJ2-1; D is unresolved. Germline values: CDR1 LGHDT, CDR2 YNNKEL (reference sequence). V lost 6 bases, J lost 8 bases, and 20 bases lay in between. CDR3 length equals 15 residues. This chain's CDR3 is CASRPGPPTGHEQFF. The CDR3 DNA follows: TGTGCCAGCAGACCCGGGCCACCGACTGGACATGAGCAGTTCTTC.

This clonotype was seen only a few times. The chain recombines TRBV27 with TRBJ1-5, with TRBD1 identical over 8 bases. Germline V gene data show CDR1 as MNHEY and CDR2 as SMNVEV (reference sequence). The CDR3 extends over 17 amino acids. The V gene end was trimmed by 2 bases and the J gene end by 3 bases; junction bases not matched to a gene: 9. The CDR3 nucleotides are TGTGCCAGCAGTTTAAGGGCCAGGGGGCCACTCAATCAGCCCCAGCATTTT. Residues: CASSLRARGPLNQPQHF.

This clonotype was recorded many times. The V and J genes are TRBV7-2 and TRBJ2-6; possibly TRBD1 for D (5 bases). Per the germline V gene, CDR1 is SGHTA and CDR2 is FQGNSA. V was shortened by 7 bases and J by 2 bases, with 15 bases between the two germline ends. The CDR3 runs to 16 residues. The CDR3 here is CASNPLRGAGANVLTF. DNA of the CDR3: TGTGCCAGCAACCCCCTAAGGGGCGCTGGGGCCAACGTCCTGACTTTC.

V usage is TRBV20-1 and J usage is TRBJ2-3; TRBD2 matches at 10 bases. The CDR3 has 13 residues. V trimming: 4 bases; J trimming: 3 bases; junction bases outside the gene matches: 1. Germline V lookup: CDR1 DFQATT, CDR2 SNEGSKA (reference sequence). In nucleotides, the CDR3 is TGCAGTGCTACTAGCGGGGGAACAGATACGCAGTATTTT. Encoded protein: CSATSGGTDTQYF.

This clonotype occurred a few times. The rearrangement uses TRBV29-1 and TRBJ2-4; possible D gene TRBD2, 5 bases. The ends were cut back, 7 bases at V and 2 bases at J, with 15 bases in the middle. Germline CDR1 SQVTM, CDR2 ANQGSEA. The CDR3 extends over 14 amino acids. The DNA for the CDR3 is TGCAGCGCTCGGGAAACCCTGTCCAAAAACATTCAGTACTTC. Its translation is CSARETLSKNIQYF.

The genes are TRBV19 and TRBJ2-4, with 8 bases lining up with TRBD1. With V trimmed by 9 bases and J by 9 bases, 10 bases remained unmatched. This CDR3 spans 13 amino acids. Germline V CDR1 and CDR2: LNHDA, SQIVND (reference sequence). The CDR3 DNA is TGTGCCAGCAAGGACAGGGACATGAGCATTCAGTACTTC. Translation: CASKDRDMSIQYF.

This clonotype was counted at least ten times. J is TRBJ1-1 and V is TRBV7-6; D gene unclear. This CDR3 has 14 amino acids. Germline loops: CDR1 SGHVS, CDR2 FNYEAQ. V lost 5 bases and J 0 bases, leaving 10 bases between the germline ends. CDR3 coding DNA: TGTGCCAGCAGCCTAACCGTCATGAACACTGAAGCTTTCTTT. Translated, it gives CASSLTVMNTEAFF. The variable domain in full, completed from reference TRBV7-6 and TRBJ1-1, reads GAGVSQSPRYKVTKRGQDVALRCDPISGHVSLYWYRQALGQGPEFLTYFNYEAQQDKSGLPNDRFSAERPEGSISTLTIQRTEQRDSAMYRCASSLTVMNTEAFFGQGTRLTVV.

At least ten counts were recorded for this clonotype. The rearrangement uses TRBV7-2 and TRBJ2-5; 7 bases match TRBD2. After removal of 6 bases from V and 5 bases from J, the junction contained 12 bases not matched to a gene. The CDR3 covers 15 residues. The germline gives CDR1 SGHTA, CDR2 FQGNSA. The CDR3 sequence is CASSLGNGRGETQYF. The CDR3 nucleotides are TGTGCCAGCAGTCTAGGAAACGGGCGGGGGGAGACCCAGTACTTC.

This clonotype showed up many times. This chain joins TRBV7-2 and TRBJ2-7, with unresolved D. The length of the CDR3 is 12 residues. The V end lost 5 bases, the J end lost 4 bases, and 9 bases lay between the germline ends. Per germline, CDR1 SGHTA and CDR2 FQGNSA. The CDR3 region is CASSPNGYEQYF. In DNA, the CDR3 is TGTGCCAGCAGCCCGAATGGGTACGAGCAGTACTTC.

CDR3 in DNA: TGTGCCAGCAGTTACGGGGGAGGCTCTGGGGCCAACGTCCTGACTTTC. It is translated as CASSYGGGSGANVLTF. The rearrangement uses TRBV6-2 or TRBV6-3 and TRBJ2-6, with D possibly TRBD2 on 6 matching bases. This CDR3 comprises 16 residues. Germline CDR1 and CDR2: MNHEY and SVGEGT. V lost 2 bases and J 0 bases, leaving 8 bases between the germline ends.

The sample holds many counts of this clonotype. CDR3 in DNA: TGTGCCAGCAGCGACAGGGCCAATTCACCCCTCCACTTT. Amino acid sequence: CASSDRANSPLHF. The chain joins TRBV27 to TRBJ1-6; 7 bases are a match to TRBD1. The CDR3 spans 13 residues. With 6 bases clipped from V and 7 bases from J, the junction kept 3 bases outside the gene matches. Per germline, CDR1 MNHEY and CDR2 SMNVEV (reference sequence).

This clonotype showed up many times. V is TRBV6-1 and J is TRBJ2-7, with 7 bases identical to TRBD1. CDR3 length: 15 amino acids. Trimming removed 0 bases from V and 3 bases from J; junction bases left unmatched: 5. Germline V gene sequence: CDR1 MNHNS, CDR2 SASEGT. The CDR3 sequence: CASSEAPGGFYEQYF. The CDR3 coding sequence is TGTGCCAGCAGTGAAGCGCCAGGGGGATTCTACGAGCAGTACTTC.